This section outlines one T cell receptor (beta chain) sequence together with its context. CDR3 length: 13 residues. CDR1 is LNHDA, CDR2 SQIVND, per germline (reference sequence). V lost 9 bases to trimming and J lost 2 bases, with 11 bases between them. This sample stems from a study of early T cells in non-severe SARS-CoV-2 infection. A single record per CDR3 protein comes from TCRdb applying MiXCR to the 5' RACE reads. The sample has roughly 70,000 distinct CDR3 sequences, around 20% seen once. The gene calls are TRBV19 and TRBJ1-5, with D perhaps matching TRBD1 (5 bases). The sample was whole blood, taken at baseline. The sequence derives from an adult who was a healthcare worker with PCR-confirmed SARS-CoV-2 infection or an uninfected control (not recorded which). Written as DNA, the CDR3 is TGTGCCAGCGGACACCCGGGCAATCAGCCCCAGCATTTT. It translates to CASGHPGNQPQHF.